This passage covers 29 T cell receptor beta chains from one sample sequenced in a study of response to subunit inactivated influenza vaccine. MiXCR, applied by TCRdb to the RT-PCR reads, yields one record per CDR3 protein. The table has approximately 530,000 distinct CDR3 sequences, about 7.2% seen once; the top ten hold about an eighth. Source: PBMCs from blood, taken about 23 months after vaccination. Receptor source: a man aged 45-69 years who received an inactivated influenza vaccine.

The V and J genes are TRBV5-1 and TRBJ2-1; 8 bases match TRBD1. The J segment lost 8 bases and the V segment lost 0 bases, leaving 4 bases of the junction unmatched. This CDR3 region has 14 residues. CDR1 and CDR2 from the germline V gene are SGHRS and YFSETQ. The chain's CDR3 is CASSLGQGHHEQFF. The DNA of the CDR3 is TGCGCCAGCAGCTTGGGACAGGGGCATCATGAGCAGTTCTTC.

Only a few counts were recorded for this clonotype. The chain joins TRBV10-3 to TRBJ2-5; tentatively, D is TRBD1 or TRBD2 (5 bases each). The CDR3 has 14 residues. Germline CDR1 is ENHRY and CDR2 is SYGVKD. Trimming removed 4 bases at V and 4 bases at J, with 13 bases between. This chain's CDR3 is CAISVEGRGETQYF. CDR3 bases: TGTGCCATCAGTGTCGAGGGAAGGGGAGAGACCCAGTACTTC.

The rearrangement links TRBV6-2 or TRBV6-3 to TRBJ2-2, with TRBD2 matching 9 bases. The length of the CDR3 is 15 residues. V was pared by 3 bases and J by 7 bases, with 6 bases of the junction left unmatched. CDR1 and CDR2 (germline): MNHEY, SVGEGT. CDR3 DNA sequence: TGTGCCAGCAGTTATCAGGGGACTAGCTACGGGGAGCTGTTTTTT. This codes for CASSYQGTSYGELFF.

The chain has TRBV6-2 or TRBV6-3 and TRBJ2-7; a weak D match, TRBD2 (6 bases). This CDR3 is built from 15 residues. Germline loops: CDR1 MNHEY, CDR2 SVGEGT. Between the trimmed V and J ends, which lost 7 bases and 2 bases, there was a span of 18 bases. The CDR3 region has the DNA TGTGCCAGCAAGTTAGGCCTTTCGGGAGCCTACGAGCAGTACTTC. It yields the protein CASKLGLSGAYEQYF.

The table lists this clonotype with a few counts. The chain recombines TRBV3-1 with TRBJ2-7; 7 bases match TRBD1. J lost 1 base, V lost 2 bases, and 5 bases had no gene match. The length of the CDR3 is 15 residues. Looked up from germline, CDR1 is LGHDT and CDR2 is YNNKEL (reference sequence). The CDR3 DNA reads TGTGCCAGCAGCCAAACGACAGGGAAATCCTACGAGCAGTACTTC. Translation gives CASSQTTGKSYEQYF.

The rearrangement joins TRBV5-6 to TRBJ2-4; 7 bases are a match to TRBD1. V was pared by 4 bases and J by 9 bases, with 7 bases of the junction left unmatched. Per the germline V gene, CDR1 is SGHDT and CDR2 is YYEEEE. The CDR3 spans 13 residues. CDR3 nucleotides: TGTGCCAGCAGCGGAACAGGGGTGAGCATTCAGTACTTC. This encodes CASSGTGVSIQYF.

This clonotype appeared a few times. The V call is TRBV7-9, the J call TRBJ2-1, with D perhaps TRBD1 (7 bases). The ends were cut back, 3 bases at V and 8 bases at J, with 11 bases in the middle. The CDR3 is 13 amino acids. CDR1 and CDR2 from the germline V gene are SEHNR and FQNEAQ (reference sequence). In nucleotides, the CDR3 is TGTGCCAGCAGCTTGGAGGGGGCGCATGAGCAGTTCTTC. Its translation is CASSLEGAHEQFF.

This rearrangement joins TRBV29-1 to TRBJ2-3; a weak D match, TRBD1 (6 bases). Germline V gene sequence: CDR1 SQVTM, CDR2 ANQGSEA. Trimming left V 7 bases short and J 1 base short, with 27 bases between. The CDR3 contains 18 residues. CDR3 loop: CSGLDRSRFLGGTDTQYF. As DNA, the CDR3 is TGCAGCGGCCTCGACAGGTCCCGGTTTCTCGGGGGCACAGATACGCAGTATTTT.

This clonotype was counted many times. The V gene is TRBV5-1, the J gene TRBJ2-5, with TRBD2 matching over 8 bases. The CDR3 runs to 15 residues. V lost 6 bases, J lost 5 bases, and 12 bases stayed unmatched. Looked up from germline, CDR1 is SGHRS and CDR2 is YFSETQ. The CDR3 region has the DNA TGCGCCAGCACCCTAAGGAGGACTAGCCGTGAGACCCAGTACTTC. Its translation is CASTLRRTSRETQYF. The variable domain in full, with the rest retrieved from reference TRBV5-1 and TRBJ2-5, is KAGVTQTPRYLIKTRGQQVTLSCSPISGHRSVSWYQQTPGQGLQFLFEYFSETQRNKGNFPGRFSGRQFSNSRSEMNVSTLELGDSALYLCASTLRRTSRETQYFGPGTRLLVL.

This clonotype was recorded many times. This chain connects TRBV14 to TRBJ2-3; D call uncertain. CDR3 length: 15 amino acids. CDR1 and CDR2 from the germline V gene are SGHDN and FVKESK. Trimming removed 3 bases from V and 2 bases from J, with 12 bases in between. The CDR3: CASSHRPGYTDTQYF. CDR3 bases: TGTGCCAGCAGCCATAGGCCCGGGTACACAGATACGCAGTATTTT.

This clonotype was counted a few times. In DNA form, the CDR3 reads TGTGCCAGTGGCCGGGACAGAACTTCTTACGAGCAGTACTTC. Its protein is CASGRDRTSYEQYF. The rearrangement links TRBV12-3 or TRBV12-4 to TRBJ2-7; 7 bases map to TRBD1. The CDR3 sequence is 14 residues long. The V gene end was trimmed by 9 bases and the J gene end by 4 bases; junction bases not matched to a gene: 12.

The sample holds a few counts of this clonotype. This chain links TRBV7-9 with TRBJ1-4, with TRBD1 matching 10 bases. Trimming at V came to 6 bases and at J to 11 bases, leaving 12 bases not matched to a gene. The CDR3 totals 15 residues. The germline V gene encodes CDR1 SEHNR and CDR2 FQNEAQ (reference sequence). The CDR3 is CASRSDGQGVGKLFF. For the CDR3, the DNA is TGTGCCAGCAGGTCCGATGGACAGGGGGTAGGGAAACTGTTTTTT.

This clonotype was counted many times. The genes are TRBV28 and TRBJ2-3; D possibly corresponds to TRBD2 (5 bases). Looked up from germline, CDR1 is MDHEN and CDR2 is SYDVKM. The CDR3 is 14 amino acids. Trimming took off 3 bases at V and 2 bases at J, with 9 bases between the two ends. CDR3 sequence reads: CASSFPGNTDTQYF. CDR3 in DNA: TGTGCCAGCAGTTTCCCGGGGAACACAGATACGCAGTATTTT. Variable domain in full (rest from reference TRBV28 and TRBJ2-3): DVKVTQSSRYLVKRTGEKVFLECVQDMDHENMFWYRQDPGLGLRLIYFSYDVKMKEKGDIPEGYSVSREKKERFSLILESASTNQTSMYLCASSFPGNTDTQYFGPGTRLTVL.

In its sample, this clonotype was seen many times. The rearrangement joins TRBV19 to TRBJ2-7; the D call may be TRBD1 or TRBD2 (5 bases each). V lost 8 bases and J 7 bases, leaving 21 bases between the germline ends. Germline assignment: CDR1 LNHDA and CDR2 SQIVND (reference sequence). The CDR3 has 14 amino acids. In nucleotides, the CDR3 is TGTGCCAGTGGGCCAGGGACCCTTTTGAGAGAGCAGTACTTC. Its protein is CASGPGTLLREQYF.

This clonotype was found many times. CDR3 residues: CSAKWAPNTDTQYF. CDR3 nucleotides: TGCAGTGCTAAATGGGCCCCGAACACAGATACGCAGTATTTT. The J gene is TRBJ2-3, the V gene TRBV20-1, with D uncertain. Trimming cost V 4 bases and J 2 bases, with 13 bases left between them. The CDR3 contains 14 residues. CDR1 and CDR2 from the germline V gene are DFQATT and SNEGSKA (reference sequence).

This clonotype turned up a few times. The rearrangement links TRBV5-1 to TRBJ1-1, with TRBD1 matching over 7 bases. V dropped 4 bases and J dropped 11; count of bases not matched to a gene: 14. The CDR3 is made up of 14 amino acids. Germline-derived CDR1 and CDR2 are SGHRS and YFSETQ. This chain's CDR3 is CASSLDQIGTEAFF. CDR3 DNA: TGCGCCAGCAGCCTTGACCAAATCGGGACAGAGGCTTTCTTT.

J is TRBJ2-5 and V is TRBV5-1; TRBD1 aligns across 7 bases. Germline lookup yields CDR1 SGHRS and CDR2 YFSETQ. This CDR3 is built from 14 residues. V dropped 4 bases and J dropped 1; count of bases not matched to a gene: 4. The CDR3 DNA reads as TGCGCCAGCAGCCCCGACAGGGCCCAAGAGACCCAGTACTTC. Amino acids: CASSPDRAQETQYF. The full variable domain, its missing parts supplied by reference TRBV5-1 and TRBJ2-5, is KAGVTQTPRYLIKTRGQQVTLSCSPISGHRSVSWYQQTPGQGLQFLFEYFSETQRNKGNFPGRFSGRQFSNSRSEMNVSTLELGDSALYLCASSPDRAQETQYFGPGTRLLVL.

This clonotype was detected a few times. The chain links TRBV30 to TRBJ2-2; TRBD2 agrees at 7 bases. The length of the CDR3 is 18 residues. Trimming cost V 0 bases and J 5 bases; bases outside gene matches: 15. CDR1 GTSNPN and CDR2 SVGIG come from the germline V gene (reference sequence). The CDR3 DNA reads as TGTGCCTGGAGTGTACCCCTTGGCGGGAGAATTGGGACCGGGGAGCTGTTTTTT. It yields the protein CAWSVPLGGRIGTGELFF.

The CDR3 reads CASSPTGAKNIQYF. CDR3 bases: TGTGCCAGCAGCCCCACGGGGGCTAAAAACATTCAGTACTTC. The chain is built from TRBV5-4 and TRBJ2-4; D tentatively fits TRBD1 or TRBD2 (6 bases each). V shed 4 bases and J shed 4 bases, with 12 bases lying between them. This CDR3 has 14 residues. Germline loops: CDR1 SGHNT, CDR2 YYREEE (reference sequence).

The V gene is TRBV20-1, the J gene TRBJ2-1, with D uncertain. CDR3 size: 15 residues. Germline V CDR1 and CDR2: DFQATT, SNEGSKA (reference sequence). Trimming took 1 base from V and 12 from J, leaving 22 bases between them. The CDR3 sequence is CSARGTAHPRSSQFF. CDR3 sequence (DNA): TGCAGTGCTAGAGGTACCGCTCATCCGAGGAGCTCGCAGTTCTTC.

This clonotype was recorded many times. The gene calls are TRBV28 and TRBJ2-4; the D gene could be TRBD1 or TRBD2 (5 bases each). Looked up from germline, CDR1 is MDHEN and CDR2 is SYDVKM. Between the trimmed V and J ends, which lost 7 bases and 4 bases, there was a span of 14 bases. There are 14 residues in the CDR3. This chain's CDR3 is CASNPGTQKNIQYF. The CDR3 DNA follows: TGTGCCAGCAACCCCGGGACCCAAAAAAACATTCAGTACTTC.

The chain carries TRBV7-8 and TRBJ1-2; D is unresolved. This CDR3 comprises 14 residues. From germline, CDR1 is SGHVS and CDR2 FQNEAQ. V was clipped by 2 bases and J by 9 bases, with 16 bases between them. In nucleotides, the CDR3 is TGTGCCAGCAGCTTAACGGGTCTCTCTAATAGCTACACCTTC. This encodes CASSLTGLSNSYTF.

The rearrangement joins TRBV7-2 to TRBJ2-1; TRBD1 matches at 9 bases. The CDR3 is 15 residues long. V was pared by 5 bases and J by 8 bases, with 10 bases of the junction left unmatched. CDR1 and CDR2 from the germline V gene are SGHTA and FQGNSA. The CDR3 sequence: CASSAGTGLFDEQFF. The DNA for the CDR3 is TGTGCCAGCAGCGCCGGGACAGGGCTATTCGATGAGCAGTTCTTC.

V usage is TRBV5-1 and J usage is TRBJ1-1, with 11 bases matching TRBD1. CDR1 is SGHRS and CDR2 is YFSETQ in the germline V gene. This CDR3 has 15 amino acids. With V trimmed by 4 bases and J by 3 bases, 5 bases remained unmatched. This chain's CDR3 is CASSNRDRGDTEAFF. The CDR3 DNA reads TGCGCCAGCAGCAACCGGGACAGGGGGGACACTGAAGCTTTCTTT.

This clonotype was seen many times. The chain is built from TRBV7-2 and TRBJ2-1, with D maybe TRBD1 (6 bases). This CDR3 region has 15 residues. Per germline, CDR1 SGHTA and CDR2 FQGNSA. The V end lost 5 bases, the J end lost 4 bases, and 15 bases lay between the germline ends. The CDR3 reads CASSQIRDTYNEQFF. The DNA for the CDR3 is TGTGCCAGCAGCCAAATCCGGGACACATACAATGAGCAGTTCTTC.

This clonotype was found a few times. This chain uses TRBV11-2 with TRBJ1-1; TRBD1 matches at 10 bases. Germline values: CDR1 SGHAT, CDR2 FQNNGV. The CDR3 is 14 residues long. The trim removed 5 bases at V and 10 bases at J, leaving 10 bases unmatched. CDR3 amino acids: CASSPSGQGIRAFF. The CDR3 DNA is TGTGCCAGCAGCCCTTCGGGACAGGGGATTAGAGCTTTCTTT.

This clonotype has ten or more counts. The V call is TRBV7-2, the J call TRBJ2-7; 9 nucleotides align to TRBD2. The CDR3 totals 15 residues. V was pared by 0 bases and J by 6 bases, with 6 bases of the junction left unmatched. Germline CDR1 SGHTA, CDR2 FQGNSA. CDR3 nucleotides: TGTGCCAGCAGCTTAGCTCTAGCGGGGTCCGTCGAGCAGTACTTC. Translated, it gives CASSLALAGSVEQYF. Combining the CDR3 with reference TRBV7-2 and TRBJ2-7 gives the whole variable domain GAGVSQSPSNKVTEKGKDVELRCDPISGHTALYWYRQSLGQGLEFLIYFQGNSAPDKSGLPSDRFSAERTGGSVSTLTIQRTQQEDSAVYLCASSLALAGSVEQYFGPGTRLTVT.

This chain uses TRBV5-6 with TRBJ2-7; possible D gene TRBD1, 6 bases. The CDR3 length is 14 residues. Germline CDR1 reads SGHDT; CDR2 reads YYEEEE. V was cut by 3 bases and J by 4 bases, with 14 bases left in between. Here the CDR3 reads CASSSGTSDYEQYF. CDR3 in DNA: TGTGCCAGCAGCTCCGGGACATCGGATTACGAGCAGTACTTC.

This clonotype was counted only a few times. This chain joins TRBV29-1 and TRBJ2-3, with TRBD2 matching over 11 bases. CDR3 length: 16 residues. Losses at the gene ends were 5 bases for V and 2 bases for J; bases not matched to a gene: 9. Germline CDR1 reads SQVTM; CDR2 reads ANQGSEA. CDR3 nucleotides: TGCAGCGTTTCACTAGCGGGGGCTGGGGACACAGATACGCAGTATTTT. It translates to CSVSLAGAGDTDTQYF.